Listed here is a single TCR beta chain. What it binds is not known. TCRdb's table, derived via immunoSEQ multiplex PCR, lists solely in-frame clones and lacks some. The sample contains about 90,000 clones, over 80% of which appear only once. The sample belongs to a study of graft-versus-host responses after intestinal transplantation. Study summary: Those transplanted obtained multivisceral, liver-intestinal, or isolated intestinal grafts. Anti-thymocyte globulin served as induction for all recipients, who then took tacrolimus and steroids for about three years.

Study conclusions and caveats: Some GvH clones were seen earlier in gut or blood, suggesting intestinal origin.

V lost 2 bases and J lost 0; bases outside the gene matches: 6. This CDR3 contains 16 residues. Per the germline V gene, CDR1 is MGHRA and CDR2 is YSYEKL. This chain uses TRBV4-1 with TRBJ1-1, with 7 positions matching TRBD1. This specimen consisted of unstimulated CD8+ T cells sorted from spleen or lymph node cells, obtained before intestinal transplant. This sequence originates from a human donor who received an intestinal transplant. Here the CDR3 DNA reads TGCGCCAGCAGCCAATTTCCGGGACAGATGAACACTGAAGCTTTCTTT. Its protein product is CASSQFPGQMNTEAFF.